This T cell receptor beta chain originates from a study of cytomegalovirus exposure and HLA in healthy donors. V was shortened by 5 bases and J by 14 bases, with 37 bases between the two germline ends. The CDR3 is 20 amino acids. CDR1 and CDR2 from the germline V gene are MDHEN and SYDVKM. In its sample, this clone was seen once. The primer mix had 60 Vbeta and 13 Jbeta primers. TCRdb keeps only in-frame clones here, not all; method: immunoSEQ multiplex PCR. The data hold about 120,000 clones, with over 60% observed a single time. Sequenced sample: PBMCs. The clonotype originates from a woman younger than 45 in good health and CMV-seropositive. The chain uses TRBV28 and TRBJ1-6; D perhaps matches TRBD1 (5 bases). CDR3 nucleotide sequence: TGTGCCAGCAGTGGTACTCTTCTACCTTTCATACAGGTAACCGGGGGTGCCCTCCACTTT. It codes for CASSGTLLPFIQVTGGALHF.